This is a list of T cell receptor beta chains from one sample in a study of CD8+CD57+ T cells in acquired aplastic anemia. TCRdb itself ran the reads through MiXCR, one entry per CDR3 protein. The data contain 150,000 or so distinct CDR3 sequences, around half of them seen just once; the ten biggest clones take up 2.5% to 4%. Sequenced input: sorted CD4+, CD8+, or CD8+CD57+ T cells (not recorded which) from PBMCs. The receptors stem from a human donor with aplastic anemia. Each CDR3 is given without its conserved first and last residue. The order of the fields is D gene, J gene, V gene, CDR3 protein. A D gene is named only where the DNA matches it firmly.

d_call: NA
j_call: TRBJ1-1
v_call: TRBV29-1
cdr3_aa: SVWRTEAF

d_call: NA
j_call: TRBJ1-2
v_call: TRBV20-1
cdr3_aa: SARTQGTDGYT

d_call: NA
j_call: TRBJ2-1
v_call: TRBV5-4
cdr3_aa: ASSLGREWAQFSYNEQF

d_call: NA
j_call: TRBJ1-1
v_call: TRBV15
cdr3_aa: ATSSSPLDNTEAF

d_call: TRBD2
j_call: TRBJ2-5
v_call: TRBV2
cdr3_aa: ASSGEGRETQY

d_call: TRBD1
j_call: TRBJ2-5
v_call: TRBV12-3/TRBV12-4
cdr3_aa: ASSLDREETQY

d_call: TRBD2
j_call: TRBJ2-2
v_call: TRBV9
cdr3_aa: ASSVASGGALTGELF

d_call: NA
j_call: TRBJ1-2
v_call: TRBV12-3/TRBV12-4
cdr3_aa: ASSPSGGYGYT

d_call: NA
j_call: TRBJ2-1
v_call: TRBV7-9
cdr3_aa: ASSFGGGLTYEQF

d_call: TRBD2
j_call: TRBJ2-5
v_call: TRBV5-1
cdr3_aa: ASSSRGSGETQY

d_call: TRBD1
j_call: TRBJ1-5
v_call: TRBV20-1
cdr3_aa: SASPTGDGQPQH

d_call: NA
j_call: TRBJ2-1
v_call: TRBV9
cdr3_aa: ASSVAPGVYNEQF

d_call: NA
j_call: TRBJ2-6
v_call: TRBV12-3/TRBV12-4
cdr3_aa: ASDPGGAGANVLT